Following are 15 T cell receptor beta chains from one sample sequenced in a study of technical replicates of blood from a few donors. Method: immunoSEQ multiplex PCR; TCRdb's copy keeps in-frame clones and lacks some. Of over 85,000 clones in the sample, 90% to 96% are singletons; the top ten hold 0.36%. Sequencing input: T cells isolated from PBMCs. Receptors were obtained from a human donor in good health.

The chain recombines TRBV27 with TRBJ2-3; tentatively, D is TRBD2 (6 bases). The CDR3 consists of 14 residues. V lost 7 bases, J lost 9 bases, and 20 bases lay in between. CDR1 is MNHEY, CDR2 SMNVEV, per germline (reference sequence). The CDR3 DNA is TGTGCCAGCACACCAATTCCCCCCCGGGGGACGCAGTATTTT. Residues: CASTPIPPRGTQYF.

This chain joins TRBV18 and TRBJ2-3, with a tentative D call TRBD1 (5 bases). The germline V gene encodes CDR1 KGHSH and CDR2 LQKENI. The CDR3 totals 15 residues. V lost 8 bases and J 2 bases, leaving 17 bases between the germline ends. The CDR3 bases are TGTGCCAGCACAGGTACGGCGGTGGTCACAGATACGCAGTATTTT. Its protein product is CASTGTAVVTDTQYF.

This clone occurred a few times. The chain carries TRBV29-1 and TRBJ1-2; D is ambiguous. Trimming stripped 4 bases from V and 8 bases from J, with 17 bases between. This CDR3 comprises 13 residues. CDR1 SQVTM and CDR2 ANQGSEA come from the germline V gene. CDR3 region: CSVGSDSALGYTF. The DNA for the CDR3 is TGCAGCGTTGGGTCTGACTCCGCTCTGGGCTACACCTTC.

This chain connects TRBV15 to TRBJ1-3, with D unresolved. The CDR3 consists of 15 residues. V was clipped by 4 bases and J by 0 bases, with 10 bases between them. CDR1 is LNHNV, CDR2 YYDKDF, per germline (reference sequence). In DNA, the CDR3 is TGTGCCACCAGCACGGGAATTAGCTCTGGAAACACCATATATTTT. This translates into CATSTGISSGNTIYF.

V usage is TRBV28 and J usage is TRBJ1-4; 10 bases are shared with TRBD1. Trimming cost V 5 bases and J 4 bases; bases outside gene matches: 7. The CDR3 contains 16 residues. CDR1 is MDHEN, CDR2 SYDVKM, per germline. The CDR3 DNA follows: TGTGCCAGCAGTCATCCCCGGGACAGGGGTAATGAAAAACTGTTTTTT. This gives the protein CASSHPRDRGNEKLFF.

The chain combines TRBV29-1 with TRBJ2-1, with 8 nucleotides matching TRBD2. Germline CDR1 and CDR2: SQVTM and ANQGSEA. Trimming took 5 bases from V and 5 from J; bases not matched to a gene: 8. CDR3 length equals 14 residues. CDR3 amino acids: CSVIEREKHNEQFF. CDR3 sequence (DNA): TGCAGCGTTATAGAGCGGGAGAAACACAATGAGCAGTTCTTC.

J is TRBJ2-1 and V is TRBV14; 7 bases agree with TRBD2. Germline assignment: CDR1 SGHDN and CDR2 FVKESK. Trimming removed 5 bases from V and 4 bases from J; junction bases left unmatched: 23. This CDR3 has 20 residues. This chain's CDR3 is CASSAKPGRANPTLYNEQFF. Here the CDR3 DNA reads TGTGCCAGCAGCGCAAAACCAGGGAGGGCAAACCCCACGCTTTACAATGAGCAGTTCTTC.

The chain employs TRBV15 and TRBJ2-1, with D uncertain. The CDR3 runs to 15 residues. V lost 1 base and J 3 bases, leaving 10 bases between the germline ends. Germline CDR1 and CDR2: LNHNV and YYDKDF (reference sequence). CDR3 sequence: CATSRGALFYNEQFF. CDR3 DNA: TGTGCCACCAGCAGAGGAGCTCTTTTCTACAATGAGCAGTTCTTC.

This chain uses TRBV7-2 with TRBJ2-6; D uncertain. Germline V lookup: CDR1 SGHTA, CDR2 FQGNSA. V gave up 5 bases and J gave up 0 bases, with 17 bases separating them. The CDR3 extends over 18 amino acids. CDR3 coding DNA: TGTGCCAGCAGCCCCCTTACCCTACTATTCTCTGGGGCCAACGTCCTGACTTTC. The encoded protein is CASSPLTLLFSGANVLTF. Using reference TRBV7-2 and TRBJ2-6 for the parts outside the CDR3, the full variable domain is GAGVSQSPSNKVTEKGKDVELRCDPISGHTALYWYRQSLGQGLEFLIYFQGNSAPDKSGLPSDRFSAERTGGSVSTLTIQRTQQEDSAVYLCASSPLTLLFSGANVLTFGAGSRLTVL.

The chain recombines TRBV7-9 with TRBJ1-1; D remains unclear. This CDR3 contains 13 residues. Germline values: CDR1 SEHNR, CDR2 FQNEAQ (reference sequence). Trimming took 5 bases from V and 2 from J, leaving 9 bases between them. The CDR3 spells CASSQTANTEAFF. CDR3 sequence (DNA): TGTGCCAGCAGCCAAACAGCTAACACTGAAGCTTTCTTT.

The J gene is TRBJ2-1, the V gene TRBV27; 8 bases map to TRBD2. The CDR3 sequence is 15 residues long. The germline V gene encodes CDR1 MNHEY and CDR2 SMNVEV (reference sequence). The junction had 10 bases not matched to a gene; V was cut back by 2 bases and J by 10 bases. Written as DNA, the CDR3 is TGTGCCAGCAGTTTAAGAACTAGCGGTAGGGGCGAGCAGTTCTTC. Translation gives CASSLRTSGRGEQFF.

The CDR3 here is CASSEGDGLTDTQYF. CDR3 sequence (DNA): TGTGCCAGCAGCGAGGGGGATGGACTCACAGATACGCAGTATTTT. This chain uses TRBV9 with TRBJ2-3, with TRBD1 as a possible D gene (6 bases). The germline V gene encodes CDR1 SGDLS and CDR2 YYNGEE. CDR3 size: 15 residues. Trimming stripped 3 bases from V and 2 bases from J, with 13 bases between.

This clone was recorded once. This chain links TRBV5-8 with TRBJ2-7; TRBD2 agrees at 12 bases. This CDR3 has 16 residues. V shed 1 base, J shed 4 bases, and the junction held 6 bases outside the gene matches. CDR1 SGHTS and CDR2 YDEGEE come from the germline V gene. CDR3 DNA: TGTGCCAGCAGCTTGCCTGGACTAGCGGGAAGGTACGAGCAGTACTTC. This translates into CASSLPGLAGRYEQYF.

The rearrangement links TRBV4-1 to TRBJ2-1; 8 bases agree with TRBD2. The CDR3 has 16 residues. The germline V gene encodes CDR1 MGHRA and CDR2 YSYEKL. V shed 3 bases, J shed 8 bases, and the junction held 12 bases outside the gene matches. In nucleotides, the CDR3 is TGCGCCAGCAGCCAGTTTTGGGGCGGGAGGAGTGATGAGCAGTTCTTC. Translated, it gives CASSQFWGGRSDEQFF.

This clone counts as medium-sized. This chain links TRBV10-3 with TRBJ1-1; 8 bases map to TRBD1. The CDR3 consists of 13 residues. J was trimmed by 2 bases and V by 7 bases; bases with no gene match: 3. In germline, CDR1 is ENHRY, CDR2 SYGVKD. The CDR3 DNA follows: TGTGCCATCAATGGACAGGGCAACACTGAAGCTTTCTTT. Translating it yields CAINGQGNTEAFF.